These 17 T cell receptor beta chains came from one sample sequenced in a study of blood T cells in healthy people across ages. PCR was performed a second time for about 6 to 12 cycles using a sample-barcoded 5' primer and a J-beta primer mix. TCRdb reprocessed the 5' RACE reads via MiXCR and lists one record per CDR3 protein. There are about 1.8 million distinct CDR3 sequences in the sample; 40% to 55% occur only once, and roughly 2% lies in the top ten. Material for sequencing was blood. The receptor set was obtained from a woman aged 40 to 50 in good health.

For this clonotype: Its ends do not fully match the called genes, so a read error is possible. The gene calls are TRBV27 and TRBJ2-3, with D possibly TRBD1 on 7 matching bases. This CDR3 contains 13 residues. Germline CDR1 reads MNHEY; CDR2 reads SMNVEV (reference sequence). The CDR3 DNA reads TGCGCCAGCAGCATAGGGACAGCCACGGGGGAGTATTTT. This codes for CASSIGTATGEYF.

This clonotype has just a few counts. V usage is TRBV5-1 and J usage is TRBJ2-3; tentatively, D is TRBD1 (6 bases). The CDR3 consists of 15 residues. Germline-derived CDR1 and CDR2 are SGHRS and YFSETQ. The V end lost 0 bases, the J end lost 1 base, and 9 bases lay between the germline ends. The CDR3 coding sequence is TGCGCCAGCAGCTTGGGGACAGTTGGCACAGATACGCAGTATTTT. Translated: CASSLGTVGTDTQYF. The full variable domain, with the rest looked up from reference TRBV5-1 and TRBJ2-3, is KAGVTQTPRYLIKTRGQQVTLSCSPISGHRSVSWYQQTPGQGLQFLFEYFSETQRNKGNFPGRFSGRQFSNSRSEMNVSTLELGDSALYLCASSLGTVGTDTQYFGPGTRLTVL.

This clonotype has only a few counts. The V and J genes are TRBV7-9 and TRBJ1-2; unclear D gene. With 7 bases removed from V and 4 bases from J, the gap between germline ends came to 10 bases. The CDR3 is 12 residues long. The germline CDR1 and CDR2 sequences are SEHNR and FQNEAQ (reference sequence). The CDR3 here is CASNHRGYGYTF. DNA of the CDR3: TGTGCCAGCAACCATCGGGGCTATGGCTACACCTTC. Looking up the rest from reference TRBV7-9 and TRBJ1-2 gives the full variable domain: DTGVSQNPRHKITKRGQNVTFRCDPISEHNRLYWYRQTLGQGPEFLTYFQNEAQLEKSRLLSDRFSAERPKGSFSTLEIQRTEQGDSAMYLCASNHRGYGYTFGSGTRLTVV.

This clonotype was observed a few times. This chain links TRBV9 with TRBJ2-7; 7 bases agree with TRBD1. The CDR3 has 15 amino acids. Germline trimming cut 1 base from V and 1 base from J; bases unmatched to any gene: 5. The germline V gene encodes CDR1 SGDLS and CDR2 YYNGEE. This chain's CDR3 is CASSVRDSVSYEQYF. Written as DNA, the CDR3 is TGTGCCAGCAGCGTAAGGGACAGTGTATCCTACGAGCAGTACTTC.

The genes are TRBV20-1 and TRBJ2-3; D remains ambiguous. V lost 6 bases and J lost 0, with 7 bases in between. Germline V lookup: CDR1 DFQATT, CDR2 SNEGSKA (reference sequence). CDR3 size: 12 residues. The CDR3 spells CSAWDSTDTQYF. CDR3 nucleotides: TGCAGTGCCTGGGATAGCACAGATACGCAGTATTTT.

V and J are TRBV13 and TRBJ2-3, with a possible D match to TRBD2 (7 bases). The CDR3 is made up of 15 amino acids. CDR1 is PRHDT and CDR2 is FYEKMQ in the germline V gene (reference sequence). Trimming left V 5 bases short and J 4 bases short, with 16 bases between. CDR3 in amino acids: CASSPRRGLPDTQYF. CDR3 coding DNA: TGTGCCAGCAGCCCTCGGCGGGGGCTCCCAGATACGCAGTATTTT.

This clonotype was seen a single time. This chain uses TRBV2 with TRBJ1-5; tentative D call: TRBD1 (5 bases). The CDR3 loop spans 14 amino acids. The germline V and J ends were trimmed by 5 bases and 6 bases, with 14 bases remaining between them. From germline, CDR1 is SNHLY and CDR2 FYNNEI. The CDR3 nucleotides are TGTGCCAGCAGTAGATCAGGGTCGGGTCAGCCCCAGCATTTT. Its protein is CASSRSGSGQPQHF.

J is TRBJ2-7 and V is TRBV4-2, with TRBD1 identical over 7 bases. V trimming: 1 base; J trimming: 1 base; junction bases outside the gene matches: 1. The CDR3 spans 14 residues. Germline V gene data show CDR1 as LGHNA and CDR2 as YNFKEQ. The CDR3 region has the DNA TGTGCCAGCAGCCAAGGGGGACAGTCCTACGAGCAGTACTTC. The encoded protein is CASSQGGQSYEQYF.

This clonotype was counted between two and nine times. The chain has TRBV6-6 and TRBJ2-7; D is unresolved. Germline CDR1 and CDR2: MNHNY and SVGAGI (reference sequence). CDR3 size: 13 residues. V was cut by 6 bases and J by 3 bases, with 12 bases left in between. This CDR3 is CASSPGFYYEQYF. The CDR3 DNA sequence: TGTGCCAGCAGCCCAGGTTTCTACTACGAGCAGTACTTC.

This clonotype was seen just once. This chain links TRBV2 with TRBJ1-5; TRBD1 matches at 7 bases. The V gene end was trimmed by 3 bases and the J gene end by 2 bases; junction bases not matched to a gene: 4. CDR3 length: 15 residues. Germline assignment: CDR1 SNHLY and CDR2 FYNNEI. The CDR3 DNA reads as TGTGCCAGCAGTGAGGAGGGGGCAGGCAATCAGCCCCAGCATTTT. It encodes CASSEEGAGNQPQHF.

The table lists this clonotype with a count of one. V and J are TRBV4-1 and TRBJ2-3; TRBD2 aligns across 11 bases. The CDR3 totals 16 residues. V was pared by 1 base and J by 4 bases, with 4 bases of the junction left unmatched. Germline-derived CDR1 and CDR2 are MGHRA and YSYEKL. CDR3 bases: TGCGCCAGCAGCCAAGTCCTAGCGGGGGGCTCAGATACGCAGTATTTT. This translates into CASSQVLAGGSDTQYF.

The chain carries TRBV6-2 or TRBV6-3 and TRBJ2-5, with 9 bases matching TRBD2. This CDR3 is built from 13 residues. The V gene end was trimmed by 8 bases and the J gene end by 3 bases; junction bases not matched to a gene: 4. In germline, CDR1 is MNHEY, CDR2 SVGEGT. CDR3 in DNA: TGTGCCAGCCTTAGCGGGGGTGAAGAGACCCAGTACTTC. It specifies CASLSGGEETQYF.

V and J are TRBV10-1 and TRBJ2-3, with D perhaps assigned TRBD1 or TRBD2 (5 bases each). The germline V gene has CDR1 WNHNN and CDR2 SYGVQD (reference sequence). The V gene lost 4 bases and the J gene lost 1 base, with 9 bases spanning the gap. There are 14 residues in the CDR3. CDR3 nucleotide sequence: TGCGCCAGCAGTGGACTACAGGGCACAGATACGCAGTATTTT. Protein: CASSGLQGTDTQYF.

A word on this clonotype: An end of the junction does not agree with germline; a read error may underlie this. The J gene is TRBJ2-3, the V gene TRBV27, with 7 bases aligning to TRBD2. Germline CDR1 and CDR2: MNHEY and SMNVEV (reference sequence). The CDR3 spans 16 residues. The CDR3 spells CVSSLYAGRESDTQYF. The CDR3 region has the DNA TGTGTCAGCAGTTTATACGCGGGGAGGGAATCAGATACGCAGTATTTT.

This clonotype was seen a few times. The V gene is TRBV12-3 or TRBV12-4, the J gene TRBJ2-5, with D possibly TRBD2 on 6 matching bases. This CDR3 spans 13 amino acids. Trimming removed 4 bases at V and 2 bases at J, with 8 bases between. The CDR3, as DNA: TGTGCCAGCAGTTGGGACTTTCAAGAGACCCAGTACTTC. Amino acids: CASSWDFQETQYF.

This clonotype has only a few counts. V and J are TRBV4-1 and TRBJ1-4; possibly TRBD1 for D (5 bases). V was cut by 1 base and J by 12 bases, with 18 bases left in between. The CDR3 contains 15 residues. Germline V lookup: CDR1 MGHRA, CDR2 YSYEKL. The CDR3 DNA is TGCGCCAGCAGCCAAGGAGGGCTAATCAGGGAGGAACTGTTTTTT. Encoded protein: CASSQGGLIREELFF.

The chain employs TRBV12-3 or TRBV12-4 and TRBJ2-7; 12 bases fit TRBD2. The ends lost 5 bases at V and 4 bases at J; junction bases unmatched: 9. The CDR3 covers 16 residues. The chain's CDR3 is CASSPSLAGGPYEQYF. For the CDR3, the DNA is TGTGCCAGCAGTCCAAGTCTAGCGGGGGGGCCGTACGAGCAGTACTTC.